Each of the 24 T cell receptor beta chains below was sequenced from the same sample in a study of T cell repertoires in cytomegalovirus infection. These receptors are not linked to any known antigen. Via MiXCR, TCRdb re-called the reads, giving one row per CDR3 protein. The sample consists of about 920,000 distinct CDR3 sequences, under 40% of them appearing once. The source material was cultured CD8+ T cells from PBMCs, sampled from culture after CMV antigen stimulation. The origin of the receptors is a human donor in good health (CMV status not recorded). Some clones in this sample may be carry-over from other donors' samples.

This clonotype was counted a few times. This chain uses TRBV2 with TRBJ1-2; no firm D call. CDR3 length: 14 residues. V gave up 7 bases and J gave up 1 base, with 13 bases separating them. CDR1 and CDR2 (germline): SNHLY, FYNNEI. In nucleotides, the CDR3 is TGTGCCAGCAATTGGCAGGAGAGTAACTATGGCTACACCTTC. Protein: CASNWQESNYGYTF.

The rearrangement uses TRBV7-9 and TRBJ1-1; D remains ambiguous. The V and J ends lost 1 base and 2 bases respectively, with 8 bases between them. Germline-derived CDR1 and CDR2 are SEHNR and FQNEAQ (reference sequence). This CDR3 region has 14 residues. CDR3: CASSLVQINTEAFF. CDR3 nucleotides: TGTGCCAGCAGCTTAGTACAGATTAACACTGAAGCTTTCTTT.

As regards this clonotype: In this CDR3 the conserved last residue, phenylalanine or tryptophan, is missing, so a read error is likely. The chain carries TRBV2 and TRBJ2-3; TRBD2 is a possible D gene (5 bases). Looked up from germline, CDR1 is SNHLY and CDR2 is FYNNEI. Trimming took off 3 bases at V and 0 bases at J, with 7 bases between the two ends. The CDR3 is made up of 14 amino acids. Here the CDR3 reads CASSDRTSTDTQYS. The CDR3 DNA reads TGTGCCAGCAGTGACCGGACTAGCACAGATACGCAGTATTCT.

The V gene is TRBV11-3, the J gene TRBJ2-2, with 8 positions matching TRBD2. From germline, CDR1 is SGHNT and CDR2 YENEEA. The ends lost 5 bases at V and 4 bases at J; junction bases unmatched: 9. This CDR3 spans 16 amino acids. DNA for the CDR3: TGTGCCAGCAGCCCATGGTCGGGGGGGAGCACCGGGGAGCTGTTTTTT. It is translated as CASSPWSGGSTGELFF.

CDR3 region: CASSLRTQSNQPQHF. In DNA, the CDR3 is TGTGCCAGCAGCCTACGTACACAGAGCAATCAGCCCCAGCATTTT. The chain joins TRBV6-2 or TRBV6-3 to TRBJ1-5; D ambiguous. Germline V gene lookup returns CDR1 MNHEY and CDR2 SVGEGT. Trimming removed 6 bases from V and 1 base from J, with 13 bases in between. The CDR3 has 15 residues.

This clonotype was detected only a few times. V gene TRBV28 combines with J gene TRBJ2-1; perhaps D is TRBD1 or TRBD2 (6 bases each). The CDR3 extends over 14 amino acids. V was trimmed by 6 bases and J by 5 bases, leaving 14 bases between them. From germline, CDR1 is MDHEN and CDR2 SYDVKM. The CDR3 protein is CASRQGLENNEQFF. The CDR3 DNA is TGTGCCAGCAGACAGGGACTTGAAAACAATGAGCAGTTCTTC.

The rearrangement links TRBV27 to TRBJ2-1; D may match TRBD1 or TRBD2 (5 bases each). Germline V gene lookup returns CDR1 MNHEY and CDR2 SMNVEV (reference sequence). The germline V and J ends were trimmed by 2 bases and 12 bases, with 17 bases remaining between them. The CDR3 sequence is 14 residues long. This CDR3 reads CASSLTQGPAGQFF. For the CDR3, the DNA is TGTGCCAGCAGTTTAACCCAGGGACCGGCGGGGCAGTTCTTC.

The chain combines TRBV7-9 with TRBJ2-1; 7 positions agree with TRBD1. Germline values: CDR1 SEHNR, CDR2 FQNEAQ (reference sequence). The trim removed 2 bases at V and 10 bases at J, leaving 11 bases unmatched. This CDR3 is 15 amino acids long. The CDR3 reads CASSLSYGTDIEQFF. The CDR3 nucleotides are TGTGCCAGCAGCTTAAGCTACGGGACAGACATCGAGCAGTTCTTC.

The CDR3, as DNA: TGTGCCACCAGTGCTCTTCAGGGGAATGAAGCTTTCTTT. The encoded protein is CATSALQGNEAFF. The rearrangement uses TRBV24-1 and TRBJ1-1, with a tentative D call TRBD1 (6 bases). V was shortened by 5 bases and J by 7 bases, with 13 bases between the two germline ends. CDR1 and CDR2 from the germline V gene are KGHDR and SFDVKD. The CDR3 loop spans 13 amino acids.

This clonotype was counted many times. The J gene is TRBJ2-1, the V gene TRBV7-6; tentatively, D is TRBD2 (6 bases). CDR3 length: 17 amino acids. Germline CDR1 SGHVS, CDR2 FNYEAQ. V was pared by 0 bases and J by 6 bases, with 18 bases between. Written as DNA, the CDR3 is TGTGCCAGCAGCTTAGCGAGTCCCGGGACTTTAATCAATGAGCAGTTCTTC. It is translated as CASSLASPGTLINEQFF.

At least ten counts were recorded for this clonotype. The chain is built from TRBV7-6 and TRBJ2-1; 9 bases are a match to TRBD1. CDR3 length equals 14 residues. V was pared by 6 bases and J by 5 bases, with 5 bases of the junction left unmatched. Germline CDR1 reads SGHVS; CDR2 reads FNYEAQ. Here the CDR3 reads CASSYRDRDNEQFF. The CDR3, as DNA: TGTGCCAGCAGTTACCGGGACAGGGACAATGAGCAGTTCTTC.

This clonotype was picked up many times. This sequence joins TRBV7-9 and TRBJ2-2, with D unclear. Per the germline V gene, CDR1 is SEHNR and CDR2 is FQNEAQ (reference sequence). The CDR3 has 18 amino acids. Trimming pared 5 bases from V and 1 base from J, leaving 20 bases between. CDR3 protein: CASSPLLGPRGNTGELFF. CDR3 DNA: TGTGCCAGCAGCCCCCTTCTTGGGCCCCGAGGGAACACCGGGGAGCTGTTTTTT.

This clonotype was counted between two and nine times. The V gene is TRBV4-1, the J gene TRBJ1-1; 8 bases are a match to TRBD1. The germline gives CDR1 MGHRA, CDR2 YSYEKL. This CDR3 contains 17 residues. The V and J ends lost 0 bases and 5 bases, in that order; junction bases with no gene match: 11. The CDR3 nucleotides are TGCGCCAGCAGCCAAGACCCTCCTCAGGGGGCGAGTACTGAAGCTTTCTTT. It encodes CASSQDPPQGASTEAFF.

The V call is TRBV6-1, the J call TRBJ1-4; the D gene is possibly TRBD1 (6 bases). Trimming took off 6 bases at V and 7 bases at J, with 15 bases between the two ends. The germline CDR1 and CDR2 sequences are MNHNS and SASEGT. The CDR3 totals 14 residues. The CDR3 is CASREQGFGEKLFF. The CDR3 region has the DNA TGTGCCAGCAGGGAACAGGGCTTCGGTGAAAAACTGTTTTTT.

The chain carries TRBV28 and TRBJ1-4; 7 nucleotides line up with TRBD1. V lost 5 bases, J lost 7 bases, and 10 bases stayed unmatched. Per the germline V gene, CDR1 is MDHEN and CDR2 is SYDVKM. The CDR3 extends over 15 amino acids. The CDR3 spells CASSISQGKGEKLFF. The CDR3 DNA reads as TGTGCCAGCAGTATTTCACAGGGGAAGGGTGAAAAACTGTTTTTT.

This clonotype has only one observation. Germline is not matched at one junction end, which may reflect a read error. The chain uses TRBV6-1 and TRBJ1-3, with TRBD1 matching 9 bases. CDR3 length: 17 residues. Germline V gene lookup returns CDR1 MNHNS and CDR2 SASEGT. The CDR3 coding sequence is TGTGCCAGCAGGGAAGCTGGGGACAGGGAAGAAGGAAACACCATATATTTT. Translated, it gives CASREAGDREEGNTIYF.

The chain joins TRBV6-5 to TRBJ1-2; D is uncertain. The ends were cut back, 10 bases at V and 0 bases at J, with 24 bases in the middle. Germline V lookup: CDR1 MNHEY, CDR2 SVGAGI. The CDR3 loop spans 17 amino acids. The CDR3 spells CANTPQANLPSNYGYTF. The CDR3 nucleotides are TGTGCCAACACCCCCCAAGCAAACCTACCTTCTAACTATGGCTACACCTTC.

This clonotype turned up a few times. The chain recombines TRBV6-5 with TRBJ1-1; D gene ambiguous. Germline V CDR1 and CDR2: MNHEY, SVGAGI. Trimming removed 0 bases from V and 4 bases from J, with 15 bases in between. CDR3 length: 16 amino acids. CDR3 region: CASSYSGWNSPTEAFF. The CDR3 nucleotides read TGTGCCAGCAGTTACTCAGGCTGGAATAGCCCCACTGAAGCTTTCTTT.

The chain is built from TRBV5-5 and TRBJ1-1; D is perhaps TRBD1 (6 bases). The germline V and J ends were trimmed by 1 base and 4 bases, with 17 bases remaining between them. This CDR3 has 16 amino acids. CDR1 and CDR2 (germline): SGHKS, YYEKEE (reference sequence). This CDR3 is CASSLQGPGVVTEAFF. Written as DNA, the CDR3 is TGTGCCAGCAGCTTGCAAGGGCCAGGGGTAGTCACTGAAGCTTTCTTT. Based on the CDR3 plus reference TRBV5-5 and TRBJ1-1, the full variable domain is DAGVTQSPTHLIKTRGQQVTLRCSPISGHKSVSWYQQVLGQGPQFIFQYYEKEERGRGNFPDRFSARQFPNYSSELNVNALLLGDSALYLCASSLQGPGVVTEAFFGQGTRLTVV.

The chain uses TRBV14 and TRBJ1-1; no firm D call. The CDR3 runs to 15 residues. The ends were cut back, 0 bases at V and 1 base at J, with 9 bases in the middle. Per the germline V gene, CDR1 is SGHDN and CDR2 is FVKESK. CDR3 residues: CASSQDRAWNTEAFF. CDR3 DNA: TGTGCCAGCAGCCAAGACCGTGCGTGGAACACTGAAGCTTTCTTT.

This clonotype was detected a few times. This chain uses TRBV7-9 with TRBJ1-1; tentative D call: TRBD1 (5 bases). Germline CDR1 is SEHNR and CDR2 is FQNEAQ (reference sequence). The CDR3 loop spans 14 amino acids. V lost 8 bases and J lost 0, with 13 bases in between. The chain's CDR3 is CASSREGLNTEAFF. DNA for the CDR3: TGTGCCAGCTCCAGGGAGGGACTGAACACTGAAGCTTTCTTT.

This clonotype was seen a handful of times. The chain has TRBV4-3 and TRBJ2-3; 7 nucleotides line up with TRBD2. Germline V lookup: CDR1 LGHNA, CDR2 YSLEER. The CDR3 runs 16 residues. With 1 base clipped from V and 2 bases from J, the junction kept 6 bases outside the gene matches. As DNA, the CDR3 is TGCGCCAGCAGCCAAGCGTGGGGGGGTGACACAGATACGCAGTATTTT. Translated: CASSQAWGGDTDTQYF.

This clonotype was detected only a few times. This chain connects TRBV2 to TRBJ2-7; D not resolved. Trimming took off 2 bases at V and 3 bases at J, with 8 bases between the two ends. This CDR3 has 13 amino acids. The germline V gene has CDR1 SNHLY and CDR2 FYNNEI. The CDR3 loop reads CASSERTYYEQYV. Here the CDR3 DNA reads TGTGCCAGCAGTGAAAGGACCTACTACGAGCAGTACGTC.

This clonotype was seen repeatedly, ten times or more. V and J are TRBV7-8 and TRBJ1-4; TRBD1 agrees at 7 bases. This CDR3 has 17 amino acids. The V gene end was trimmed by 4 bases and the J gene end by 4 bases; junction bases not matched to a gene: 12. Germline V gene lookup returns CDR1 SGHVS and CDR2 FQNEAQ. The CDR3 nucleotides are TGTGCCAGCAGCTACCCCAGACAGGGAGGAGATAATGAAAAACTGTTTTTT. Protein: CASSYPRQGGDNEKLFF.